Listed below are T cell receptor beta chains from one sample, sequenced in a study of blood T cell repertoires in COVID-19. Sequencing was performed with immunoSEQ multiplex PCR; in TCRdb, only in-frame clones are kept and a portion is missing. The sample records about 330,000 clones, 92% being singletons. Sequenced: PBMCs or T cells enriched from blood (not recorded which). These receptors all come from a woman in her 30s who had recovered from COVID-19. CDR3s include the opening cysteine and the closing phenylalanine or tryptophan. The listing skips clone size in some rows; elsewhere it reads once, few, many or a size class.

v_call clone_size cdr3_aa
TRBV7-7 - CASSSYVGGSYEQYF
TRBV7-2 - CASSLVSGAGRDTQYF
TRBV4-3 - CASSQDPLAGGDEQYF
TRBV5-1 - CASSPSVATNEKLFF
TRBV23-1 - CASSLHGRDRLPLGYTF
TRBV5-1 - CASSAGAASGGTDTQYF
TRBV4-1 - CASSQASFYNEQFF
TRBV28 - CASSPADRGAFF
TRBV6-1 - CASSEKGLGGYGYTF
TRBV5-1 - CASSLEPWDTQYF
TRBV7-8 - CASSFGGDTGELFF
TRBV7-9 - CASSSPSGLGTNEKLFF
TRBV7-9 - CASSPGQIATNEKLFF
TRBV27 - CASRKLYRGGRETQYF
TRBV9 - CASSVDGQGVYEQYF
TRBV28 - CASSSPQGAETEAFF
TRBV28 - CASSSGGVTSYEQYF
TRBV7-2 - CASSLTGYGYTF
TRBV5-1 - CASSLGQGLVEKLFF
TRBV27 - CASSLRGVNEQFF
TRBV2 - CASTLRTGANYGYTF
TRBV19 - CASSLGLAEADTQYF
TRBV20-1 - CSARPGYEQFF
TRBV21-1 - CASGGGSSNQPQHF
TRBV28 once CASSLSPGSPYEQYF
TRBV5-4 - CASSPRLAGSDEQYF
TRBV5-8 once CASSVRWKGTEAFF
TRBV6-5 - CTSTDWSSGNTIYF
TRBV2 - CASKIRFGKTEAFF
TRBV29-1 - CSSRPDSSDTQYF
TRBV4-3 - CASSQGYAVSSGNTIYF
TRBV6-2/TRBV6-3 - CASSNLRGIRGNEQFF
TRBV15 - CATSREMTSGSRNEQFF
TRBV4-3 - CASSQDWGADTEAFF
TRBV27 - CASSLGTGPYNEQFF
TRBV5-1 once CASSLGQQQETQYF
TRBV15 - CATSRVGAGEAFF
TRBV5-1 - CASSSTGGIHTDTQYF
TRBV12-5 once CASGLTPRTRSGGELFF
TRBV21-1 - CASSTHRQGWAGNTEAFF
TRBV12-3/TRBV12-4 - CASYRGSGNTIYF
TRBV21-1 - CASTEPDGTSGYEQYF
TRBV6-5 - CASSRQGAPQETQYF
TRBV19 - CASSRGTANTGELFF
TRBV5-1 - CASSLAVTGYNEKLFF
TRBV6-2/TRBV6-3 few CASSRPGGTEAFF
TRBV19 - CASSFTLFGYTF
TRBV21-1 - CASSKFPENQPQHF
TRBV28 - CASGQILEPYF
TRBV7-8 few CASSPRRDPSYEQYF